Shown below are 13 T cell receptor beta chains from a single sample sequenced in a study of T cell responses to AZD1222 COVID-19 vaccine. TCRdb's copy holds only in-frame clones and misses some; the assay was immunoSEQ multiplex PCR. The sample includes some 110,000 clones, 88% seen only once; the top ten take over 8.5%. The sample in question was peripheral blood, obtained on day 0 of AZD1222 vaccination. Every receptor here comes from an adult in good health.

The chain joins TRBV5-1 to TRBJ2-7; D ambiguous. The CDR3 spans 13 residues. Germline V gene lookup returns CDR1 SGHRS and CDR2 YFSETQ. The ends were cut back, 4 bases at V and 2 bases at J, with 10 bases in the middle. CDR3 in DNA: TGCGCCAGCAGCCCCGCGCGGACCTACGAGCAGTACTTC. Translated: CASSPARTYEQYF. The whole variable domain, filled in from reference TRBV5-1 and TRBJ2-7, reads KAGVTQTPRYLIKTRGQQVTLSCSPISGHRSVSWYQQTPGQGLQFLFEYFSETQRNKGNFPGRFSGRQFSNSRSEMNVSTLELGDSALYLCASSPARTYEQYFGPGTRLTVT.

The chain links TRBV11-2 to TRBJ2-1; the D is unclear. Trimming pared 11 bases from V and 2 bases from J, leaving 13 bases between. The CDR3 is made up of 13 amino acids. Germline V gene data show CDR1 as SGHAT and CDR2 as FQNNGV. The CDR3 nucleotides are TGTGCCTCAGCCCTGGGTACCTACAATGAGCAGTTCTTC. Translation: CASALGTYNEQFF.

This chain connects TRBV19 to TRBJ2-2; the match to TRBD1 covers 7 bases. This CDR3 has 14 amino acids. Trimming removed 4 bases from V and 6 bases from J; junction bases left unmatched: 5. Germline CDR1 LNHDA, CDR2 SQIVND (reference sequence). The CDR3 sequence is CASSRQGLAGELFF. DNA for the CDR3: TGTGCCAGTAGTAGACAGGGTTTAGCCGGGGAGCTGTTTTTT.

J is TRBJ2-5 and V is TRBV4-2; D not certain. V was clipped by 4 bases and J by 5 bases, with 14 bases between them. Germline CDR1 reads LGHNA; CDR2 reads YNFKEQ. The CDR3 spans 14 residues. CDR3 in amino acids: CASSPGQAWETQYF. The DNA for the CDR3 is TGTGCCAGCAGCCCCGGGCAAGCTTGGGAGACCCAGTACTTC.

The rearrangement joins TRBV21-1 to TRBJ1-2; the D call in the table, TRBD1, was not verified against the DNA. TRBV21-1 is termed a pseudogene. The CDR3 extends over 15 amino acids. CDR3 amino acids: CASSKGQGPLRGYTF. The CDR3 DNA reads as TGTGCCAGCAGCAAAGGACAGGGCCCCTTACGGGGCTACACCTTC.

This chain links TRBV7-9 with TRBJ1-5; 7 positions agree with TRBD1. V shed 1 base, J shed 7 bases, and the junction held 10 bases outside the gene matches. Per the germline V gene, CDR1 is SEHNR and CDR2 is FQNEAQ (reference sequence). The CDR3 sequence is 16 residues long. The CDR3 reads CASSLGRDSLGQPQHF. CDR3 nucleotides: TGTGCCAGCAGCTTAGGGCGGGACAGCCTGGGCCAGCCCCAGCATTTT.

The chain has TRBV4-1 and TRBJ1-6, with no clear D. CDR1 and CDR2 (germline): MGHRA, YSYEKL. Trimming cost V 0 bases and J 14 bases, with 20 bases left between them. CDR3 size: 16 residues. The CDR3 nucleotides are TGCGCCAGCAGCCAAGAAGTCGGGATCAGGAGGAGGTCCCTCCACTTT. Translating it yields CASSQEVGIRRRSLHF.

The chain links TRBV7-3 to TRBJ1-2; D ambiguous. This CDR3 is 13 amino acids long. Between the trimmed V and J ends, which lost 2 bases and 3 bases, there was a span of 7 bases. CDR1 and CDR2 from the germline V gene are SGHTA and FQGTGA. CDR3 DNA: TGTGCCAGCAGCTTAGGAGGTCACTATGGCTACACCTTC. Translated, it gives CASSLGGHYGYTF.

Here the CDR3 DNA reads TGCAGCGTTACCGGGGGGGGACGGGAGCAGTACTTC. Translation: CSVTGGGREQYF. The chain recombines TRBV29-1 with TRBJ2-7; 8 bases are a match to TRBD2. The CDR3 is 12 amino acids. V was pared by 5 bases and J by 7 bases, with 7 bases of the junction left unmatched. Germline values: CDR1 SQVTM, CDR2 ANQGSEA.

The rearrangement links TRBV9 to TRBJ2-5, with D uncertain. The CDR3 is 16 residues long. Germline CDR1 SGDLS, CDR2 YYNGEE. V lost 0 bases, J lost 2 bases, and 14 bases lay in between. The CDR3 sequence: CASSVATQSIQETQYF. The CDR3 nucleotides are TGTGCCAGCAGCGTAGCTACACAGTCGATTCAAGAGACCCAGTACTTC.

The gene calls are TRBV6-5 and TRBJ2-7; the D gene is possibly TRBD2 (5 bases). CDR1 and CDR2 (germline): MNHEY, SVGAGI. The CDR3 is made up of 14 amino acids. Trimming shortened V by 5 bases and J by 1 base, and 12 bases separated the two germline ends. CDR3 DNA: TGTGCCAGCAGTACCTCCAGCGGTTCCTACGAGCAGTACTTC. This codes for CASSTSSGSYEQYF.

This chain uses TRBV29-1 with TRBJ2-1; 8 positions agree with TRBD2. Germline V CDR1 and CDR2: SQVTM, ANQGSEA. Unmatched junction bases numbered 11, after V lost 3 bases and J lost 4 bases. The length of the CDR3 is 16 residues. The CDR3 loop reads CSVEVASGPAYNEQFF. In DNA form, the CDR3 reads TGCAGCGTTGAGGTGGCTAGCGGGCCGGCTTACAATGAGCAGTTCTTC.

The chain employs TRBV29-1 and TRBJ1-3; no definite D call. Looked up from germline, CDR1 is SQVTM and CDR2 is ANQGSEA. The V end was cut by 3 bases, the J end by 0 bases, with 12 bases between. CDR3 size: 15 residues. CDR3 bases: TGCAGCGTTGAGTTGCCGAGGTTCTCTGGAAACACCATATATTTT. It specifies CSVELPRFSGNTIYF. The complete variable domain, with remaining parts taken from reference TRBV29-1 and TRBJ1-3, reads SAVISQKPSRDICQRGTSLTIQCQVDSQVTMMFWYRQQPGQSLTLIATANQGSEATYESGFVIDKFPISRPNLTFSTLTVSNMSPEDSSIYLCSVELPRFSGNTIYFGEGSWLTVV.